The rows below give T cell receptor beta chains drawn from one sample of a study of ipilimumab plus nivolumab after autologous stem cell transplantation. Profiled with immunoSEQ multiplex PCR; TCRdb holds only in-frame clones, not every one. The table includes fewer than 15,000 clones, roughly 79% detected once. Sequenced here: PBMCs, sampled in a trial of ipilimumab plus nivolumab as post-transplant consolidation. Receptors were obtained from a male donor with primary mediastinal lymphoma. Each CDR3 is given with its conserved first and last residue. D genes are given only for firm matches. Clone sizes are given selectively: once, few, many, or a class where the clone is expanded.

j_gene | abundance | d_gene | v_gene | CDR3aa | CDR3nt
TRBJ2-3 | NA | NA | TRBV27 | CASSGTGNTQYF | TGTGCCAGCAGCGGGACGGGGAATACGCAGTATTTT
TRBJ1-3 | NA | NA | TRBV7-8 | CASSLALKGNTIYF | TGTGCCAGCAGCTTAGCGTTGAAGGGAAACACCATATATTTT
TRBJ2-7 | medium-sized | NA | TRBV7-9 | CASSSTMGPAQQYF | TGTGCCAGCAGCTCCACGATGGGACCTGCCCAGCAGTACTTC
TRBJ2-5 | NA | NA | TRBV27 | CASSLGSETQYF | TGTGCCAGCAGTTTAGGGTCAGAGACCCAGTACTTC
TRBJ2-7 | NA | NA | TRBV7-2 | CASSAGTESSYEQYF | TGTGCCAGCAGCGCCGGGACGGAGAGCTCCTACGAGCAGTACTTC
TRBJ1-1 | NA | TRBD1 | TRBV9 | CASSVGTGGLNTEAFF | TGTGCCAGCAGCGTAGGTACAGGGGGTTTGAACACTGAAGCTTTCTTT
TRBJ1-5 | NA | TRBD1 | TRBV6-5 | CASSRTGTGDQPQHF | TGTGCCAGCAGTAGAACCGGGACAGGGGATCAGCCCCAGCATTTT
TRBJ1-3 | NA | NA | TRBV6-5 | CASSYSGRYSGNTIYF | TGTGCCAGCAGTTACTCAGGGCGCTACTCTGGAAACACCATATATTTT
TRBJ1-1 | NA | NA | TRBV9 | CASSRVLSSGTEAFF | TGTGCCAGCAGCCGAGTGCTATCTTCAGGGACTGAAGCTTTCTTT
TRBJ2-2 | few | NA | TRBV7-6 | CASSLGSGELFF | TGTGCCAGCAGCTTAGGGTCCGGGGAGCTGTTTTTT
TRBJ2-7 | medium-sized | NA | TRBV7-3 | CASGFGQDYPQYF | TGTGCCAGCGGGTTTGGGCAGGACTACCCGCAGTACTTC
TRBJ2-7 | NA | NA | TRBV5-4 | CASSLEYGWLSEQYF | TGTGCCAGCAGCTTGGAGTACGGGTGGCTCTCCGAGCAGTACTTC
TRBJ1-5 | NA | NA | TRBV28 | CASSLYSDSNQPQHF | TGTGCCAGCAGTTTATATAGTGATAGCAATCAGCCCCAGCATTTT
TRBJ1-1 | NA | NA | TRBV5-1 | CASSLAIGDTEAFF | TGCGCCAGCAGCTTGGCGATAGGGGACACTGAAGCTTTCTTT
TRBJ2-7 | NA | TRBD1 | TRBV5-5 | CASSYPGQGVYEQYF | TGTGCCAGCAGCTATCCGGGACAGGGGGTATACGAGCAGTACTTC
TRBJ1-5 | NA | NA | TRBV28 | CASSLGHPAGNQPQHF | TGTGCCAGCAGTTTGGGACACCCCGCGGGCAATCAGCCCCAGCATTTT
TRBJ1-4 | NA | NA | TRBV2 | CASMGQGGEKLFF | TGTGCCAGCATGGGTCAGGGTGGGGAAAAACTGTTTTTT
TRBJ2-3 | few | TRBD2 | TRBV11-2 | CASSQPGGTQYF | TGTGCCAGCAGCCAGCCGGGGGGTACGCAGTATTTT
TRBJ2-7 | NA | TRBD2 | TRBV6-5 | CASSYSLAGAYEQYF | TGTGCCAGCAGTTACTCGCTAGCGGGGGCCTACGAGCAGTACTTC
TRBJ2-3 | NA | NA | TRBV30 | CAWNSGAWGDTQYF | TGTGCCTGGAACTCCGGGGCTTGGGGAGATACGCAGTATTTT
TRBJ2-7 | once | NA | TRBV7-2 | CASSLGAGSTHEQYF | TGTGCCAGCAGCTTAGGGGCAGGGAGTACCCACGAGCAGTACTTC
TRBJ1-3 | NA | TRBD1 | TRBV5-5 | CASSLAGGATGNTIYF | TGTGCCAGCAGCTTGGCAGGGGGAGCAACTGGAAACACCATATATTTT
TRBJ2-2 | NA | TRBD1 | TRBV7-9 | CASSSLGQGRGNTGELFF | TGTGCCAGCAGCTCCCTAGGACAGGGGAGAGGGAACACCGGGGAGCTGTTTTTT
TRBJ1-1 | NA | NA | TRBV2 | CASSTGTEAFF | TGTGCCAGCAGTACAGGGACTGAAGCTTTCTTT
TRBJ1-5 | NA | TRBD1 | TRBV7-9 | CASSLGQGNQPQHF | TGTGCCAGCAGCTTAGGACAGGGTAATCAGCCCCAGCATTTT
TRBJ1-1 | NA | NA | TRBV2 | CASVGSRNTEAFF | TGTGCCTCAGTAGGCTCCAGAAACACTGAAGCTTTCTTT
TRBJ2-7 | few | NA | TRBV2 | CASSWEDYEQYF | TGTGCCAGCAGTTGGGAAGATTACGAGCAGTACTTC
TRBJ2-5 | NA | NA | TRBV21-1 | CASSKGLAGLNKETQYF | TGTGCCAGCAGCAAAGGACTAGCGGGGCTGAATAAAGAGACCCAGTACTTC